Included here is one T cell receptor (beta chain) sequence, with context. CD4+ cells yielded CD45RA+ naive and CD45RA-negative memory subsets. This record belongs to a study of shared clonotypes between healthy human individuals. This CDR3 contains 15 residues. Trimming cost V 4 bases and J 4 bases, with 14 bases left between them. The germline V gene has CDR1 KGHSH and CDR2 LQKENI. Libraries were prepared by immunoSEQ multiplex PCR; TCRdb keeps only in-frame clonotypes and omits some of them. Of about 680,000 clones listed, around 78% are singletons. The chain links TRBV18 to TRBJ1-3, with D unclear. This sequence was found in a woman aged 25 to 39 in good health. The sample was memory CD4+ T cells sorted from blood. Stated subset: CD45RA-negative fraction. CDR3 sequence (DNA): TGTGCCAGCTCACTAGGGCTCTACTCGGGAAACACCATATATTTT. It is translated as CASSLGLYSGNTIYF.